These 12 T cell receptor beta chains were all obtained from the same sample, sequenced in a study of human T cells and chemical hapten exposure. TCRdb called the RACE reads again in MiXCR, with one record for every CDR3 protein. The sample lists 85,000 or so distinct CDR3 sequences, roughly a tenth occurring once. Time point meaning: patch test 1, 2 weeks after DPC sensitization. Treatment given: therapeutic diphenylcyclopropenone sensitization with weekly scalp DPC. This sample comprised whole blood, obtained in connection with sensitization to the hapten diphenylcyclopropenone (DPC). The receptors come from a woman aged 45 to 65 with alopecia areata. Some clones in this sample may be carry-over from other donors' samples.

This clonotype was counted ten times or more. The chain uses TRBV7-2 and TRBJ2-7, with a tentative D call TRBD1 (6 bases). V was clipped by 3 bases and J by 3 bases, with 12 bases between them. CDR1 and CDR2 (germline): SGHTA, FQGNSA. This CDR3 region has 14 residues. DNA of the CDR3: TGTGCCAGCAGCTTGGGGCAGGACAGCTACGAGCAGTACTTC. Amino acids: CASSLGQDSYEQYF.

This clonotype has ten or more counts. The rearrangement links TRBV9 to TRBJ1-6; D gene unclear. This CDR3 is 17 amino acids long. The V end lost 4 bases, the J end lost 0 bases, and 14 bases lay between the germline ends. Germline lookup yields CDR1 SGDLS and CDR2 YYNGEE. This chain's CDR3 is CASSPQGTSSYNSPLHF. CDR3 DNA sequence: TGTGCCAGCAGCCCCCAAGGTACGAGCTCCTATAATTCACCCCTCCACTTT.

This clonotype appeared many times. The genes are TRBV7-7 and TRBJ1-3; tentative D call: TRBD1 (5 bases). CDR1 SSHAT and CDR2 FNYEAQ come from the germline V gene (reference sequence). This CDR3 comprises 12 residues. The CDR3 is CSKGSPLNTIYF. The CDR3 nucleotides are TGTTCGAAGGGGAGTCCCCTAAACACCATATATTTT.

The table lists this clonotype with many counts. This sequence joins TRBV4-2 and TRBJ2-3; 12 bases agree with TRBD2. Germline-derived CDR1 and CDR2 are LGHNA and YNFKEQ. The CDR3 contains 15 residues. Trimming took 8 bases from V and 4 from J; bases not matched to a gene: 7. This CDR3 is CASGLAGPAADTQYF. As DNA, the CDR3 is TGTGCCAGCGGACTAGCGGGGCCGGCGGCAGATACGCAGTATTTT.

This clonotype was counted ten times or more. The chain couples TRBV18 to TRBJ2-5; TRBD2 aligns across 7 bases. From germline, CDR1 is KGHSH and CDR2 LQKENI. The CDR3 has 15 amino acids. Trimming at V came to 3 bases and at J to 4 bases, leaving 8 bases not matched to a gene. The chain's CDR3 is CASSPLAAQPETQYF. CDR3 in DNA: TGTGCCAGCTCACCTCTAGCGGCGCAGCCAGAGACCCAGTACTTC.

This clonotype was detected only a few times. This rearrangement joins TRBV4-3 to TRBJ2-3, with D tentatively TRBD2 (6 bases). Trimming cost V 0 bases and J 3 bases, with 13 bases left between them. Per the germline V gene, CDR1 is LGHNA and CDR2 is YSLEER. The CDR3 is made up of 16 amino acids. Here the CDR3 reads CASSQDLSGVTDTQYF. The CDR3, as DNA: TGCGCCAGCAGCCAAGATCTCTCGGGGGTGACAGATACGCAGTATTTT.

Ten or more counts support this clonotype. The V and J genes are TRBV2 and TRBJ2-7, with 7 bases lining up with TRBD1. The V segment lost 6 bases and the J segment 6 bases; nucleotides outside the gene matches: 5. The CDR3 consists of 12 residues. The germline CDR1 and CDR2 sequences are SNHLY and FYNNEI. The CDR3 coding sequence is TGTGCCAGCAGCGGACAGGTCGGCGAGCAGTACTTC. Protein sequence: CASSGQVGEQYF.

At least ten counts were recorded for this clonotype. The chain carries TRBV4-2 and TRBJ2-7; 9 bases agree with TRBD1. In germline, CDR1 is LGHNA, CDR2 YNFKEQ. V dropped 0 bases and J dropped 6; count of bases not matched to a gene: 6. CDR3 length: 15 amino acids. The CDR3 here is CASSQDPTGGAEQYF. The CDR3 DNA follows: TGTGCCAGCAGCCAAGATCCAACAGGGGGCGCCGAGCAGTACTTC.

The rearrangement joins TRBV7-7 to TRBJ2-5, with a possible D match to TRBD2 (6 bases). This CDR3 is 15 amino acids long. Trimming removed 5 bases from V and 1 base from J, with 14 bases in between. Germline V lookup: CDR1 SSHAT, CDR2 FNYEAQ (reference sequence). Here the CDR3 DNA reads TGTGCCAGCAGCCCCAACCGGGACTTCCAAGAGACCCAGTACTTC. Translated: CASSPNRDFQETQYF. Using reference TRBV7-7 and TRBJ2-5 for the parts outside the CDR3, the full variable domain is GAGVSQSPRYKVTKRGQDVTLRCDPISSHATLYWYQQALGQGPEFLTYFNYEAQPDKSGLPSDRFSAERPEGSISTLTIQRTEQRDSAMYRCASSPNRDFQETQYFGPGTRLLVL.

This clonotype has more than one count but fewer than ten. The V call is TRBV30, the J call TRBJ1-6, with TRBD1 matching over 7 bases. V lost 2 bases and J lost 9; bases outside the gene matches: 4. The CDR3 has 13 residues. From germline, CDR1 is GTSNPN and CDR2 SVGIG (reference sequence). CDR3 in amino acids: CAWSSQGISPLHF. In nucleotides, the CDR3 is TGTGCCTGGAGTTCACAGGGGATTTCACCCCTCCACTTT.

The chain links TRBV11-1 to TRBJ1-1; TRBD1 matches 7 bases. CDR1 SGHAT and CDR2 FQDESV come from the germline V gene (reference sequence). The length of the CDR3 is 13 residues. The trim removed 5 bases at V and 12 bases at J, leaving 12 bases unmatched. CDR3 in amino acids: CASSIGQAGLTFF. CDR3 bases: TGTGCCAGCAGCATCGGACAGGCGGGTTTAACTTTCTTT.

This clonotype was detected many times. The chain employs TRBV28 and TRBJ1-5; 8 nucleotides align to TRBD1. Germline loops: CDR1 MDHEN, CDR2 SYDVKM. The V and J ends lost 4 bases and 2 bases, in that order; junction bases with no gene match: 10. The CDR3 consists of 17 residues. CDR3 sequence reads: CASSSLLDRGGNQPQHF. The CDR3 DNA sequence: TGTGCCAGCAGTTCCCTCCTCGACAGGGGAGGCAATCAGCCCCAGCATTTT.